The rows below give T cell receptor beta chains drawn from one sample of a study of CD8+ T cells in alopecia areata. Sequencing was performed with immunoSEQ multiplex PCR; in TCRdb, only in-frame clones are kept and a portion is missing. Counted here are a few hundred thousand clones, 67% occurring once; the ten biggest clones make up 1% to 1.5%. Source: CD4+ T cells sorted from blood, taken at week 0. Receptors were obtained from a human donor with alopecia areata. Both conserved end residues are part of each CDR3. D genes are given only for firm matches. Expanded clones are given a class, and other clones once, few, many or no size at all.

>TRBJ2-7|once|NA|TRBV29-1
TGCAGCGTTAGTGAAAGGAACCCCTACGAGCAGTACTTC
CSVSERNPYEQYF
>TRBJ1-3|NA|NA|TRBV30
TGTGCCTGGAGGACAGGTGGAAACACCATATATTTT
CAWRTGGNTIYF
>TRBJ2-1|once|NA|TRBV7-9
TGTGCCAGCAGCTACGCGGGGAGAGGCTACAATGAGCAGTTCTTC
CASSYAGRGYNEQFF
>TRBJ1-1|NA|NA|TRBV18
TGTGCCAGCTCCCCCGTGGTGAACACTGAAGCTTTCTTT
CASSPVVNTEAFF
>TRBJ1-4|NA|NA|TRBV30
TGTGCCTGGAGTGTACCCACAGGCGGAACAACTAATGAAAAACTGTTTTTT
CAWSVPTGGTTNEKLFF
>TRBJ2-1|NA|TRBD2|TRBV30
TGTGCCTCTAGCGGGGGGAGCTCCTACAATGAGCAGTTCTTC
CASSGGSSYNEQFF
>TRBJ1-2|few|TRBD1|TRBV6-6
TGTGCCAGCAGTTACACGTCGACAGGGAGGTACACCTTC
CASSYTSTGRYTF
>TRBJ2-7|NA|TRBD1|TRBV7-2
TGTGCCAGCAGCTTGAGGGACAGGGGGCCCTACGAGCAGTACTTC
CASSLRDRGPYEQYF
>TRBJ2-1|NA|TRBD2|TRBV30
TGTGCCTGGAGTATAGGACTAGCGGGGGGGCCGGTTGAGCAGTTCTTC
CAWSIGLAGGPVEQFF
>TRBJ1-2|NA|NA|TRBV30
TGTGCCTGGATCCCCGGGACGGGAGACTATGGCTACACCTTC
CAWIPGTGDYGYTF
>TRBJ2-2|once|TRBD1|TRBV29-1
TGCAGCGTAGGGGACAGGGCGGGCACCGGGGAGCTGTTTTTT
CSVGDRAGTGELFF
>TRBJ1-1|few|NA|TRBV29-1
TGCAGCGTTGTTAGGGAGAACACTGAAGCTTTCTTT
CSVVRENTEAFF
>TRBJ2-1|NA|NA|TRBV30
TGTGCCTGGAGTTTTCCGAGCTCCTACAATGAGCAGTTCTTC
CAWSFPSSYNEQFF
>TRBJ2-1|NA|NA|TRBV18
TGTGCCAGCTCACCAGCCGGGGGGCCCTCCTACAATGAGCAGTTCTTC
CASSPAGGPSYNEQFF
>TRBJ1-1|NA|NA|TRBV5-1
TGCGCCAGCAGCCAAGACAGGAACACTGAAGCTTTCTTT
CASSQDRNTEAFF
>TRBJ1-1|few|TRBD1|TRBV7-9
TGTGCCAGCAGCTTACCAGGGGGCGACACTGAAGCTTTCTTT
CASSLPGGDTEAFF
>TRBJ2-2|NA|NA|TRBV7-9
TGTGCCAGCAGCGGAAAGACGGGACCCATCAACGGGGAGCTGTTTTTT
CASSGKTGPINGELFF
>TRBJ2-1|few|NA|TRBV30
TGTGCCTGGAATAGCGGCAACTACAATGAGCAGTTCTTC
CAWNSGNYNEQFF
>TRBJ2-3|NA|NA|TRBV29-1
TGCAGCGTTGATAGAGCGCCGCAGTATTTT
CSVDRAPQYF
>TRBJ2-5|NA|NA|TRBV30
TGTGTTTGGGCTAGCCTGGAGACCCAGTACTTC
CVWASLETQYF
>TRBJ1-2|NA|NA|TRBV29-1
TGCAGCGTTGTCGTGGCAGGGAGTGGCTACACCTTC
CSVVVAGSGYTF
>TRBJ2-3|NA|NA|TRBV2
TGTGCCAGCAGTGAAGCGCTCCGCACAGATACGCAGTATTTT
CASSEALRTDTQYF
>TRBJ1-6|NA|TRBD1|TRBV14
TGTGCCAGCAGCCGGACTGACAGGGTTAATTCACCCCTCCACTTT
CASSRTDRVNSPLHF
>TRBJ1-1|NA|TRBD1|TRBV6-5
TGTGCCAGCACTCGAGGGACAGCTAACACTGAAGCTTTCTTT
CASTRGTANTEAFF
>TRBJ1-5|once|NA|TRBV7-2
TGTGCCAGCAGCTTGGTAGGGACTCAGCCCCAGCATTTT
CASSLVGTQPQHF
>TRBJ1-2|NA|TRBD1|TRBV30
TGTGCCTGGAGTGTACTTCGGACAGGGAACGGCTACACCTTC
CAWSVLRTGNGYTF
>TRBJ2-5|NA|TRBD1|TRBV29-1
TGCAGCGTTGAAGATCGTCGGACAGGGGAAGAGACCCAGTACTTC
CSVEDRRTGEETQYF